This T cell receptor beta chain came from a study of blood T cell repertoires in COVID-19. Patients at the Seattle site were enrolled during active infection and followed longitudinally. Original processing methods: Nucleated cell counts were estimated from reference gene primer amplification. The table came from immunoSEQ multiplex PCR; TCRdb's copy has only in-frame clones and leaves some out. The DNA was the basis for D and trimming; V, J and clone size are from that table. The sample gives 250,000 to 400,000 clones, roughly 88% of which show up once; less than 3.5% is in the top ten. Germline V gene lookup returns CDR1 SGHAT and CDR2 FQNNGV. The germline V and J ends were trimmed by 2 bases and 7 bases, with 15 bases remaining between them. The CDR3 covers 15 residues.

J is TRBJ1-5 and V is TRBV11-2; weak D call: TRBD1 (6 bases). Sample: peripheral blood. This receptor was taken from a woman aged 25 to 39 with COVID-19, enrolled during active disease. This chain's CDR3 is CASSLRGGDGQPQHF. CDR3 coding DNA: TGTGCCAGCAGCTTAAGGGGGGGGGATGGACAGCCCCAGCATTTT.